This T cell receptor (beta chain) was retrieved from a study of Tregs in tolerant kidney transplant recipients. As for the study in general: Mixed chimerism was transient after nonmyeloablative marrow transplants from related graft donors. Regarding the study as a whole: Tregs expanded with activated donor B cells seemed most donor-specific. This study did not directly address biological reproducibility. For some patients, primers changed over time, blocking nucleotide-level comparison.

This clone was observed once. The antigen remains undetermined. Profiling relied on immunoSEQ multiplex PCR, and the TCRdb table lists in-frame clones only, not all of them. The sample has some 70,000 clones, over 85% seen once. CDR3 length equals 14 residues. V is TRBV21-1 and J is TRBJ1-1; the listed D gene, TRBD1, was not tested against the DNA. TRBV21-1 is termed a pseudogene. The sequencing here drew on CD8+ T cells from blood, taken before the transplant. This receptor was identified in a human donor who received a combined kidney and bone marrow transplant. CDR3 nucleotide sequence: TGTGCCAGCAGCAGGACAGGGAATGGAACTGAAGCTTTCTTT. Translation: CASSRTGNGTEAFF.